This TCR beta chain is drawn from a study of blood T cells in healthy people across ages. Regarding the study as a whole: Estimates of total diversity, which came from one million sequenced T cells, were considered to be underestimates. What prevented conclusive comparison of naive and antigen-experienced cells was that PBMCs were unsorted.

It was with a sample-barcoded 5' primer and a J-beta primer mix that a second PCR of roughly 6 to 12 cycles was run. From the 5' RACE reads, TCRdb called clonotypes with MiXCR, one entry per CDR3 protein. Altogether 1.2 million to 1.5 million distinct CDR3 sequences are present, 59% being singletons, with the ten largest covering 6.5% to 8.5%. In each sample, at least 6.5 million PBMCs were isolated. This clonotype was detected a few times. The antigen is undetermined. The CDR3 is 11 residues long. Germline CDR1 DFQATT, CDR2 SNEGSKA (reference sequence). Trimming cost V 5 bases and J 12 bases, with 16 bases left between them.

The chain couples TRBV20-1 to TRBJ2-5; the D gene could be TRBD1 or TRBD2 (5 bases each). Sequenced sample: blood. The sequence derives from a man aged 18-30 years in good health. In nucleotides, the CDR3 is TGCAGTGCTGCCCCTTGGGGGTTGGAGTACTTC. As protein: CSAAPWGLEYF.